The 8 T cell receptor beta chains in this list originate from one sample, sequenced in a study of shared clonotypes between healthy human individuals. Sequencing was performed with immunoSEQ multiplex PCR; in TCRdb, only in-frame clones are kept and a portion is missing. In the table there are some 630,000 clones, 55% to 75% of which are singletons. Input material: memory CD4+ T cells sorted from blood. Sample subset: CD45RA-negative fraction. These receptor sequences come from a woman aged 25-40 years in good health.

Of note for this clone: This CDR3 is also generated by other DNA sequences in the sample. The rearrangement uses TRBV7-2 and TRBJ1-5, with 7 bases lining up with TRBD1. CDR1 is SGHTA and CDR2 is FQGNSA in the germline V gene. V lost 3 bases to trimming and J lost 5 bases; unmatched junction nucleotides: 1. The CDR3 is 13 amino acids. Here the CDR3 DNA reads TGTGCCAGCAGCTTCCAGGGGGATCAGCCCCAGCATTTT. This translates into CASSFQGDQPQHF.

The rearrangement links TRBV28 to TRBJ1-1, with D unresolved. With 9 bases removed from V and 6 bases from J, the gap between germline ends came to 11 bases. CDR3 size: 11 residues. Per germline, CDR1 MDHEN and CDR2 SYDVKM. The CDR3 here is CASHVEAEAFF. The CDR3 DNA is TGTGCCAGTCACGTTGAGGCTGAAGCTTTCTTT.

CDR3 in amino acids: CAWSPRTDQPQHF. CDR3 sequence (DNA): TGTGCCTGGAGCCCCCGGACTGACCAGCCCCAGCATTTT. V usage is TRBV30 and J usage is TRBJ1-5, with D unclear. From germline, CDR1 is GTSNPN and CDR2 SVGIG (reference sequence). The CDR3 has 13 residues. Trimming took 3 bases from V and 7 from J, leaving 13 bases between them.

This clone was found once. The chain employs TRBV29-1 and TRBJ2-1, with D unclear. The CDR3 totals 14 residues. Germline-derived CDR1 and CDR2 are SQVTM and ANQGSEA. V shed 1 base and J shed 0 bases, with 7 bases lying between them. This CDR3 reads CSVEGSSSYNEQFF. CDR3 DNA sequence: TGCAGCGTTGAAGGGAGTAGCTCCTACAATGAGCAGTTCTTC.

The DNA for the CDR3 is TGTGCCAGCCTACAATGGTTAGGGGGACTATCGAACACTGAAGCTTTCTTT. Protein sequence: CASLQWLGGLSNTEAFF. The rearrangement uses TRBV28 and TRBJ1-1; possible D gene TRBD1, 6 bases. CDR1 is MDHEN, CDR2 SYDVKM, per germline. This CDR3 has 17 residues. V was shortened by 8 bases and J by 1 base, with 23 bases between the two germline ends. The full variable domain, its missing parts supplied by reference TRBV28 and TRBJ1-1, is DVKVTQSSRYLVKRTGEKVFLECVQDMDHENMFWYRQDPGLGLRLIYFSYDVKMKEKGDIPEGYSVSREKKERFSLILESASTNQTSMYLCASLQWLGGLSNTEAFFGQGTRLTVV.

The gene calls are TRBV28 and TRBJ1-1, with D possibly matching TRBD1 (5 bases). V gave up 5 bases and J gave up 5 bases, with 12 bases separating them. CDR1 and CDR2 (germline): MDHEN, SYDVKM. This CDR3 is built from 13 residues. The CDR3 reads CASSHPGRTEAFF. CDR3 DNA sequence: TGTGCCAGCAGTCACCCGGGACGGACTGAAGCTTTCTTT.

This chain uses TRBV6-5 with TRBJ2-5; 9 nucleotides agree with TRBD2. CDR3 size: 13 residues. Trimming cost V 5 bases and J 5 bases; bases outside gene matches: 3. Per germline, CDR1 MNHEY and CDR2 SVGAGI. CDR3 DNA sequence: TGTGCCAGCAGTGGGACTAGCTTGGAGACCCAGTACTTC. Its protein product is CASSGTSLETQYF.

The chain carries TRBV19 and TRBJ2-1, with 7 bases lining up with TRBD1. This CDR3 spans 15 amino acids. V lost 1 base to trimming and J lost 7 bases; unmatched junction nucleotides: 7. Germline V gene data show CDR1 as LNHDA and CDR2 as SQIVND (reference sequence). Here the CDR3 DNA reads TGTGCCAGTAGTATAGTTAAGGGACAGTTGAATGAGCAGTTCTTC. Translation gives CASSIVKGQLNEQFF.